Sequencing of this T cell receptor beta chain was carried out in a study of CD8+ T cells in alopecia areata. Study outcomes and limitations: Alopecia totalis/universalis scalp especially showed more expanded CD8+ clones than normal scalp.

Concerning this clone itself: The antigen remains unidentified.

The V end lost 4 bases, the J end lost 2 bases, and 13 bases lay between the germline ends. This CDR3 region has 14 residues. Germline CDR1 SGDLS, CDR2 YYNGEE. RNA extraction and reverse transcription yielded cDNA as sequencing template. The assay was immunoSEQ multiplex PCR, and TCRdb's table has in-frame clones only and misses some. This table has about 76,000 clones, roughly 70% appearing once. Treatment noted: oral pan-JAK inhibitor, 5-10 mg twice daily. Peripheral blood and lesional scalp punch biopsies were taken from alopecia areata patients. PBMC-derived CD4+ and CD8+ T cells were sorted. This TCR was recovered from a human donor with alopecia areata. This rearrangement joins TRBV9 to TRBJ2-7; D might be TRBD1 or TRBD2, each matching 6 bases. The sample here was CD8+ T cells sorted from blood, taken at week 24, from a patient treated with tofacitinib. This chain's CDR3 is CASSPEGVAYEQYF. The DNA for the CDR3 is TGTGCCAGCAGCCCGGAGGGGGTGGCCTACGAGCAGTACTTC. Filled out from reference TRBV9 and TRBJ2-7, the complete variable domain reads DSGVTQTPKHLITATGQRVTLRCSPRSGDLSVYWYQQSLDQGLQFLIQYYNGEERAKGNILERFSAQQFPDLHSELNLSSLELGDSALYFCASSPEGVAYEQYFGPGTRLTVT.